This passage covers 15 T cell receptor beta chains from one sample sequenced in a study of blood T cell repertoires in COVID-19. Only in-frame clones appear in the TCRdb table, and some are missing; sequencing was by immunoSEQ multiplex PCR. The data show approximately 260,000 clones, roughly nine tenths seen once. The sequenced sample consisted of peripheral blood. The source of these receptors is a woman aged 40 to 50 who had recovered from COVID-19.

This chain links TRBV5-4 with TRBJ2-3; 10 bases align to TRBD2. Germline-derived CDR1 and CDR2 are SGHNT and YYREEE (reference sequence). CDR3 length: 16 amino acids. Germline trimming cut 4 bases from V and 4 bases from J; bases unmatched to any gene: 9. The CDR3 here is CASSPQVAGGSDTQYF. CDR3 coding DNA: TGTGCCAGCAGCCCCCAGGTAGCGGGGGGATCAGATACGCAGTATTTT.

This chain uses TRBV6-2 or TRBV6-3 with TRBJ2-7; 11 bases fit TRBD1. The CDR3 runs 15 residues. With V trimmed by 4 bases and J by 4 bases, 6 bases remained unmatched. CDR1 is MNHEY, CDR2 SVGEGT, per germline. CDR3 protein: CASSWTGGGMYEQYF. The CDR3 coding sequence is TGTGCCAGCAGTTGGACAGGGGGCGGAATGTACGAGCAGTACTTC.

The chain uses TRBV12-3 or TRBV12-4 and TRBJ1-2; a weak D match, TRBD1 (6 bases). V lost 6 bases and J lost 7, with 15 bases in between. CDR3 length: 13 amino acids. The CDR3 sequence: CASSETGLIGYTF. The CDR3, as DNA: TGTGCCAGCAGCGAAACAGGGCTTATTGGCTACACCTTC.

The chain combines TRBV15 with TRBJ2-5; 11 bases are shared with TRBD2. Germline V gene lookup returns CDR1 LNHNV and CDR2 YYDKDF (reference sequence). The CDR3 is 16 residues long. The V segment lost 2 bases and the J segment 5 bases; nucleotides outside the gene matches: 7. The CDR3 DNA reads as TGTGCCACCAGCAGACAGACTAGCGGGATATACGAGACCCAGTACTTC. It codes for CATSRQTSGIYETQYF.

This chain connects TRBV28 to TRBJ1-2; 7 positions match TRBD1. The germline V gene has CDR1 MDHEN and CDR2 SYDVKM. This CDR3 comprises 15 residues. The ends lost 3 bases at V and 0 bases at J; junction bases unmatched: 4. CDR3 region: CASSFGGTANYGYTF. The CDR3 nucleotides read TGTGCCAGCAGTTTTGGGGGGACAGCTAACTATGGCTACACCTTC.

The chain employs TRBV28 and TRBJ1-2, with TRBD1 matching 9 bases. Germline V CDR1 and CDR2: MDHEN, SYDVKM. Trimming at V came to 0 bases and at J to 6 bases, leaving 5 bases not matched to a gene. The CDR3 is 15 amino acids. CDR3 residues: CASSLWGGTGHGYTF. In DNA form, the CDR3 reads TGTGCCAGCAGTTTATGGGGGGGGACAGGGCATGGCTACACCTTC.

The chain couples TRBV24-1 to TRBJ2-1, with 12 bases lining up with TRBD2. Germline V gene data show CDR1 as KGHDR and CDR2 as SFDVKD. Trimming cost V 4 bases and J 9 bases; bases outside gene matches: 6. The CDR3 is made up of 15 amino acids. DNA for the CDR3: TGTGCCACCAGTGAAGGACTAGCGGGAAGAGGTGAGCAGTTCTTC. Its protein product is CATSEGLAGRGEQFF.

The sample holds a few counts of this clone. The gene calls are TRBV5-4 and TRBJ2-5, with D hard to call. Germline values: CDR1 SGHNT, CDR2 YYREEE (reference sequence). The length of the CDR3 is 13 residues. The germline V and J ends were trimmed by 2 bases and 1 base, with 6 bases remaining between them. This CDR3 reads CASSFYSQETQYF. CDR3 nucleotides: TGTGCCAGCAGCTTCTACTCCCAAGAGACCCAGTACTTC.

The table lists this clone with a count of one. The chain employs TRBV24-1 and TRBJ2-1; 11 bases line up with TRBD2. Germline CDR1 and CDR2: KGHDR and SFDVKD. Trimming removed 6 bases from V and 9 bases from J; junction bases left unmatched: 6. This CDR3 comprises 14 residues. The DNA of the CDR3 is TGTGCCACCAGTAGAGGGACTAGCGGACCTGAGCAGTTCTTC. Its protein product is CATSRGTSGPEQFF.

V usage is TRBV7-3 and J usage is TRBJ2-5, with a tentative D call TRBD1 (5 bases). The CDR3 totals 14 residues. Trimming removed 3 bases from V and 2 bases from J, with 10 bases in between. The germline V gene encodes CDR1 SGHTA and CDR2 FQGTGA. The CDR3 coding sequence is TGTGCCAGCAGCTTTACGCACAGGCAAGAGACCCAGTACTTC. Translation gives CASSFTHRQETQYF.

This chain links TRBV27 with TRBJ2-7; 15 bases are a match to TRBD2. The CDR3 length is 16 residues. From germline, CDR1 is MNHEY and CDR2 SMNVEV (reference sequence). Trimming at V came to 4 bases and at J to 6 bases, leaving 7 bases not matched to a gene. The CDR3 nucleotides are TGTGCCAGCAGTTCCCCTGGACTAGCGGGGGGGATCGAGCAGTACTTC. This codes for CASSSPGLAGGIEQYF.

This clone was detected only a few times. This chain links TRBV28 with TRBJ1-2; D is unresolved. CDR3 length equals 12 residues. Germline V gene data show CDR1 as MDHEN and CDR2 as SYDVKM. Trimming took off 3 bases at V and 6 bases at J, with 8 bases between the two ends. The CDR3 region is CASSLSGNGYTF. The CDR3 DNA sequence: TGTGCCAGCAGTTTGTCCGGGAATGGCTACACCTTC.

The chain links TRBV18 to TRBJ1-3; D unresolved. Germline CDR1 reads KGHSH; CDR2 reads LQKENI. This CDR3 comprises 16 residues. V lost 0 bases, J lost 0 bases, and 9 bases lay in between. CDR3 DNA: TGTGCCAGCTCACCACCGGGGAGGAGCTCTGGAAACACCATATATTTT. This codes for CASSPPGRSSGNTIYF.

The V and J genes are TRBV28 and TRBJ1-2; D is unclear. Trimming pared 9 bases from V and 7 bases from J, leaving 18 bases between. The CDR3 has 13 residues. CDR1 is MDHEN and CDR2 is SYDVKM in the germline V gene. In nucleotides, the CDR3 is TGTGCCAGTCTACCCGGGATCCATCCTGGCTACACCTTC. Its protein is CASLPGIHPGYTF.

V is TRBV12-3 or TRBV12-4 and J is TRBJ2-1; TRBD2 matches at 7 bases. This CDR3 contains 13 residues. V dropped 1 base and J dropped 15; count of bases not matched to a gene: 9. The chain's CDR3 is CASSLGLAGNPFF. Written as DNA, the CDR3 is TGTGCCAGCAGTTTAGGACTAGCCGGGAATCCGTTCTTC.